Reported below is one T cell receptor beta chain. As originally analysed: Scientists estimated how many nucleated cells there were by amplifying reference gene primers. TCRdb's table, derived via immunoSEQ multiplex PCR, lists solely in-frame clones and lacks some. V and J calls and clone size are copied from that table; D and trimming were computed from the DNA. The table shows about 140,000 clones, with about four fifths occurring only once. These data are taken from a study of blood T cell repertoires in COVID-19. Study context: The study drew acute and convalescent COVID-19 samples from the United States, Italy and Spain. Nucleic acid was either cDNA or gDNA, and it came from T cells, B-cell-depleted T cells, or PBMCs.

The CDR3 is 15 amino acids. Germline values: CDR1 GTSNPN, CDR2 SVGIG (reference sequence). The V segment lost 5 bases and the J segment 5 bases; nucleotides outside the gene matches: 7. The sample consisted of peripheral blood. This chain uses TRBV30 with TRBJ1-6, with 9 positions matching TRBD1. This clonotype originated in a woman between 55 and 75 years old with acute or convalescent COVID-19. Here the CDR3 reads CAWAGTGSNNSPLHF. In DNA form, the CDR3 reads TGTGCCTGGGCCGGGACAGGGTCAAATAATTCACCCCTCCACTTT.